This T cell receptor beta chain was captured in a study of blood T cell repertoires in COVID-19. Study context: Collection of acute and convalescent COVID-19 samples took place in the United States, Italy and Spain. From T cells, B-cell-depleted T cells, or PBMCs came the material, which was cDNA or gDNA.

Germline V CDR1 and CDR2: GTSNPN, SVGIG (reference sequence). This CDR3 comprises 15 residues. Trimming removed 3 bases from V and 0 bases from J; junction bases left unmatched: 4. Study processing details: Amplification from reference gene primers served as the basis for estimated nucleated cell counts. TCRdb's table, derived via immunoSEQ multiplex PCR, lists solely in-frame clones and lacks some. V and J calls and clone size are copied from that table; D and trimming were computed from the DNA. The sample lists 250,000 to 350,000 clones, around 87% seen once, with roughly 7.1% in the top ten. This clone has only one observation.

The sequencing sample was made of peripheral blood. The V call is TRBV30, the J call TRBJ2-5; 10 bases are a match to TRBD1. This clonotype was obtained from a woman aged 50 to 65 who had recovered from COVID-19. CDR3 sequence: CAWRAGQGYQETQYF. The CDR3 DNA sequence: TGTGCCTGGAGGGCGGGACAGGGGTACCAAGAGACCCAGTACTTC. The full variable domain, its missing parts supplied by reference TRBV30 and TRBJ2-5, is SQTIHQWPATLVQPVGSPLSLECTVEGTSNPNLYWYRQAAGRGLQLLFYSVGIGQISSEVPQNLSASRPQDRQFILSSKKLLLSDSGFYLCAWRAGQGYQETQYFGPGTRLLVL.